The table lists the clone carrying this TCR beta chain with a few counts. Its antigen is currently unknown. This entry belongs to a study of CD8+CD57+ T cells in acquired aplastic anemia. Study overall: Isolated CD4+ and CD8+ cells, once sorted, yielded DNA averaging around 3.1 ug.

Study-level points and caveats: Patients and healthy controls showed no significant CD8+ Simpson's diversity difference. Approximately 29 was the count of CD8+ CDR3 sequences that patients shared with controls.

By flow cytometry, patients selected for sequencing had shown an expansion of CD8+CD57+ cells. Severe acquired aplastic anemia was the diagnosis recorded for all patients. CDR3 and TCR beta VDJ profiling relied on a genomic DNA template. TCRdb ran MiXCR on the reads and lists one entry per CDR3 protein. Among about 150,000 distinct CDR3 sequences, less than 50% were seen once, and the ten largest hold 3.2%. Sequencing was done on a sample of sorted CD4+, CD8+, or CD8+CD57+ T cells (not recorded which) from PBMCs. The clonotype was recovered from a human donor with aplastic anemia.

As DNA, the CDR3 is TGTGCCAGCAGTAAACAGCTATACTACGAGCAGTACTTC. Protein: CASSKQLYYEQYF. The chain is built from TRBV2 and TRBJ2-7; D uncertain. Between the trimmed V and J ends, which lost 5 bases and 3 bases, there was a span of 11 bases. This CDR3 has 13 amino acids. Germline loops: CDR1 SNHLY, CDR2 FYNNEI.